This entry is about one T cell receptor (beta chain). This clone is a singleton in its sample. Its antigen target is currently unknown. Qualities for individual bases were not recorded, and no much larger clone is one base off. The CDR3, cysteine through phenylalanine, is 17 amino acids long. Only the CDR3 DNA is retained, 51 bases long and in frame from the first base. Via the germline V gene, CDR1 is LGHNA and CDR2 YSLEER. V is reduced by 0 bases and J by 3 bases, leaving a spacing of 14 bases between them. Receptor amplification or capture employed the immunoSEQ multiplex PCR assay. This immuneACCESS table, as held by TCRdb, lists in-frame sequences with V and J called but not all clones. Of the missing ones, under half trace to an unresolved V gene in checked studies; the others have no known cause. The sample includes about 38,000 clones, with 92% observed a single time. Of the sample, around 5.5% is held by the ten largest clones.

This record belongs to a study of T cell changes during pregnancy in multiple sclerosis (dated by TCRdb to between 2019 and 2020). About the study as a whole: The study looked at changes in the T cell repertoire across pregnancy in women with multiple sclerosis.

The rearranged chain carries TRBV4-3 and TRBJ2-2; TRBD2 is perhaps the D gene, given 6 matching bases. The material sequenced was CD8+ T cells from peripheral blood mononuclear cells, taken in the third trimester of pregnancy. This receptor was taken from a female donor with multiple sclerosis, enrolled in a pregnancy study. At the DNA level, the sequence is TGCGCCAGCAGCCAAGACTTTGCGGGATCCTACACCGGGGAGCTGTTTTTT. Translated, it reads CASSQDFAGSYTGELFF.